This T cell receptor beta chain was captured by sequencing in a study of OX40 agonist ivuxolimab in advanced cancers. About the research overall: Enrollees could have had prior anti-PD-1, anti-PD-L1 or anti-CTLA-4 therapy, which about 40% had received. Notes on the study in general: The authors also found low normalized T-cell clonal expansion in some nonresponders.

This clone was counted once. Its antigen is undetermined. Sequencing used immunoSEQ multiplex PCR; TCRdb keeps in-frame clones, though not all of them. The sample shows tens of thousands of clones, 80% to 90% of them seen only once. CDR1 is SGHTA, CDR2 FQGTGA, per germline. Losses at the gene ends were 3 bases for V and 2 bases for J; bases not matched to a gene: 11. The CDR3 is 18 residues long. Autoimmune disease history or systemic immunosuppression led to patient exclusion. The receptor was derived from an adult with an advanced solid tumor such as melanoma, head and neck, liver or kidney cancer. Sequenced material: CD4+ or CD8+ T cells sorted from blood, taken in a trial of the OX40 agonist ivuxolimab. The J gene is TRBJ2-5, the V gene TRBV7-3; the match to TRBD2 covers 11 bases. CDR3 amino acids: CASSFPASGRNRQETQYF. The DNA of the CDR3 is TGTGCCAGCAGCTTTCCGGCTAGCGGGAGGAATAGGCAAGAGACCCAGTACTTC.